This T cell receptor beta chain was captured by sequencing in a study of Ad26.COV2.S vaccination and SARS-CoV-2 variants. A remark on this clone: Antigen specificity is unknown.

Data came from immunoSEQ multiplex PCR; TCRdb stores just in-frame clones and leaves some out. The sample carries 350,000 to 450,000 clones, 90% to 95% recorded once. The length of the CDR3 is 15 residues. V trimming: 5 bases; J trimming: 3 bases; junction bases outside the gene matches: 8. Germline assignment: CDR1 LNHDA and CDR2 SQIVND (reference sequence). Study observations and caveats: Substantial breadth was reported for post-vaccination spike-specific CD8+ and CD4+ T cells. Spike-specific TCR breadth ran higher among vaccine recipients than placebo recipients.

This chain connects TRBV19 to TRBJ1-2; TRBD1 agrees at 8 bases. This sequence was found in a human donor who had recovered from COVID-19. The sample here was peripheral blood, taken after recovery from COVID-19. CDR3 amino acids: CASSDSGQADYGYTF. In nucleotides, the CDR3 is TGTGCCAGTAGTGACTCGGGACAGGCGGACTATGGCTACACCTTC.